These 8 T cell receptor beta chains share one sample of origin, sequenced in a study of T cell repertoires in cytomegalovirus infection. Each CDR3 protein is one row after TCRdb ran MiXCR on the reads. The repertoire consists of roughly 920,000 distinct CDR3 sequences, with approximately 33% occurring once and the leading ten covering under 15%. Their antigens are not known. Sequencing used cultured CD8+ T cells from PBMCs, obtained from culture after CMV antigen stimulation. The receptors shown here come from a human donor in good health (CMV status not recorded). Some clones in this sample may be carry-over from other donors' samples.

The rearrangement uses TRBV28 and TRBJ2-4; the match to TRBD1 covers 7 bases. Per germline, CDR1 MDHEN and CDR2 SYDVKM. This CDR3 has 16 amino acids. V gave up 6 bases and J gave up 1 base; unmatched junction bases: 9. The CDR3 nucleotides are TGTGCCAGCAGGACCTATGACAGGGAGGCCAAAAACATTCAGTACTTC. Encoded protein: CASRTYDREAKNIQYF.

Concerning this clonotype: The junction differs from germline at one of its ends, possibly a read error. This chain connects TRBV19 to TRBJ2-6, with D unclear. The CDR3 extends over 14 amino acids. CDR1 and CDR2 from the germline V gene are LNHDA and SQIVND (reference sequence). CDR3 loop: CASSNLTGTNVLTF. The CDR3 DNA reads TGTGCCAGTAGCAACTTAACTGGGACCAACGTCCTGACTTTC.

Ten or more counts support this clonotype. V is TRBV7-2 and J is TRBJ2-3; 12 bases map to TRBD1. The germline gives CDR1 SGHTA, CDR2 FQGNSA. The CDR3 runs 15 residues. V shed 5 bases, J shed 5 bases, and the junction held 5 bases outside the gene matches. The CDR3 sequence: CASSRDRGRKDTQYF. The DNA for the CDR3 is TGTGCCAGCAGCAGGGACAGGGGGCGCAAAGATACGCAGTATTTT.

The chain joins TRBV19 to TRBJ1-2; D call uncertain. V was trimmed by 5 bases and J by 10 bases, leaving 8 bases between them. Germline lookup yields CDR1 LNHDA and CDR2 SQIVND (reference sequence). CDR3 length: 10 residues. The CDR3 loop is CASSSLNYTF. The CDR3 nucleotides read TGTGCCAGTAGTTCCCTCAACTACACCTTC.

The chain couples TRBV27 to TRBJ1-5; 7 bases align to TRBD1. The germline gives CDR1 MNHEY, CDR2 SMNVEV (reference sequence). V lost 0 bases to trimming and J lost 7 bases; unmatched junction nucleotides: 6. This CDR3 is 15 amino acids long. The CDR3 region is CASSLSVGGGQPQHF. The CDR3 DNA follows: TGTGCCAGCAGTTTATCGGTAGGGGGCGGGCAGCCCCAGCATTTT.

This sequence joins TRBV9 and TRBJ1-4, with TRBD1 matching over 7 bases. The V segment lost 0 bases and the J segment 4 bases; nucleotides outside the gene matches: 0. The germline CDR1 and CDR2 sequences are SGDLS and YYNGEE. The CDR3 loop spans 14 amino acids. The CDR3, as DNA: TGTGCCAGCAGCGTAGGGGACAGTAATGAAAAACTGTTTTTT. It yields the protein CASSVGDSNEKLFF.

The chain's CDR3 is CASSFGGHETQYF. The DNA of the CDR3 is TGTGCCAGCAGTTTTGGGGGGCATGAGACCCAGTACTTC. The V gene is TRBV28, the J gene TRBJ2-5; D may match TRBD1 or TRBD2 (6 bases each). Per germline, CDR1 MDHEN and CDR2 SYDVKM. V shed 3 bases and J shed 5 bases, with 10 bases lying between them. The CDR3 length is 13 residues.

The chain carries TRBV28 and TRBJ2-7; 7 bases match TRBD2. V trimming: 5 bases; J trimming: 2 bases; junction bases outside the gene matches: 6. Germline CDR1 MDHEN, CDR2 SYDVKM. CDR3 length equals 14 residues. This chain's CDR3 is CASSGFGGAYEQYV. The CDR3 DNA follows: TGTGCCAGCAGTGGGTTTGGGGGGGCCTACGAGCAGTACGTC.